This TCR beta chain was sequenced in a study of CD8+ T cells in alopecia areata. Looking at the study overall: Female C3H/HeJ mice aged about 7-10 weeks received skin from roughly 6-12-month-old C3H/HeJ donors with spontaneous alopecia.

As concerns this clone: The antigen remains undetermined. These gene names are mouse names. Read data end 4 residues before the CDR3 end; the end is taken from the germline J gene.

Whole-study findings and limits: Greater clonality was observed in lesional scalp samples, especially alopecia totalis/universalis, versus normal scalp. The study found TCR sharing across patients less clear than in mice, possibly for HLA reasons.

V lost 6 bases and J lost 0; bases outside the gene matches: 5. The CDR3 runs 15 residues. In germline, CDR1 is NSQYPW, CDR2 LRSPGD (reference sequence). Sequencing relied on a cDNA template that was reverse transcribed from extracted RNA. This table comes from immunoSEQ multiplex PCR, and its TCRdb copy is limited to in-frame clones, with some not included. Altogether around 110,000 clones were found in the sample, and no singletons occur. This chain joins TRBV1 and TRBJ2-3; 8 nucleotides match TRBD2. The sequence was collected from a C3H/HeJ mouse with alopecia areata. The strain's MHC: H2-k. The sample comprised lesional skin. The DNA read from the CDR3 is TGCACCTGCAGCCCTGACTGGGGAAGTGCAGAA. Protein: CTCSPDWGSAE. The whole CDR3 protein reads CTCSPDWGSAETLYF. The variable domain in full, completed from reference TRBV1 and TRBJ2-3, reads VTLLEQNPRWRLVPRGQAVNLRCILKNSQYPWMSWYQQDLQKQLQWLFTLRSPGDKEVKSLPGADYLATRVTDTELRLQVANMSQGRTLYCTCSPDWGSAETLYFGSGTRLTVL.